This is a list of T cell receptor beta chains from one sample in a study of shared clonotypes between healthy human individuals. The assay was immunoSEQ multiplex PCR, and TCRdb's table has in-frame clones only and misses some. The sample includes about 980,000 clones, over 75% of them seen just once. The sample was memory CD4+ T cells sorted from blood. Source of these receptors: a man younger than 35 in good health. Each CDR3 is given with its conserved first and last residue. The order of the fields is clone size, V gene, D gene, J gene, CDR3 DNA, CDR3 protein. A D gene is named only where the DNA matches it firmly. Part of the rows lack a size; the others show once, few, many or a class for expanded clones.

>NA|TRBV29-1|TRBD1|TRBJ1-1
TGCAGCGTTGAAAGATACAGGGGGTCTGAAGCTTTCTTT
CSVERYRGSEAFF
>few|TRBV5-1|TRBD2|TRBJ2-1
TGCGCCAGCAGCCCTAGCGGGCTTACCTACAATGAGCAGTTCTTC
CASSPSGLTYNEQFF
>NA|TRBV7-2|NA|TRBJ2-1
TGTGCCAGCAGCTTAGGGTTTGAACGGGAGCTACCGTTCTTC
CASSLGFERELPFF
>NA|TRBV5-1|NA|TRBJ2-1
TGCGCCACCTCGTCGGACTACAATGAGCAGTTCTTC
CATSSDYNEQFF
>few|TRBV10-3|TRBD2|TRBJ2-7
TGTGCCATCAGTGAGCTAGCGGGATGGGAGCAGTACTTC
CAISELAGWEQYF
>NA|TRBV30|NA|TRBJ1-1
TGTGCTGTCGTTTCCGGGTACACTGAAGCTTTCTTT
CAVVSGYTEAFF
>few|TRBV30|NA|TRBJ1-1
TGTGCCTGGGTAGACAGACCGAACACTGAAGCTTTCTTT
CAWVDRPNTEAFF
>NA|TRBV5-6|NA|TRBJ1-2
TGTGCCAGCAGCTTGGCCGGGTTAGGTAACTATGGCTACACCTTC
CASSLAGLGNYGYTF
>NA|TRBV6-6|TRBD2|TRBJ2-1
TGTGCCAGCAGACCGACTAGCGTGGAGTTCTTC
CASRPTSVEFF
>many|TRBV4-2|NA|TRBJ1-1
TGTGCCAGCAGCCAAGATAAGCACTCATTAGACGCTTTCTTT
CASSQDKHSLDAFF
>NA|TRBV7-7|NA|TRBJ2-5
TGTGCTAGCAGCTTAGACGGGACGGGAGAGACCCAGTACTTC
CASSLDGTGETQYF
>NA|TRBV5-6|NA|TRBJ1-1
TGTGCCAGCAGCTTGAGAGTGAACACTGAAGCTTTCTTT
CASSLRVNTEAFF